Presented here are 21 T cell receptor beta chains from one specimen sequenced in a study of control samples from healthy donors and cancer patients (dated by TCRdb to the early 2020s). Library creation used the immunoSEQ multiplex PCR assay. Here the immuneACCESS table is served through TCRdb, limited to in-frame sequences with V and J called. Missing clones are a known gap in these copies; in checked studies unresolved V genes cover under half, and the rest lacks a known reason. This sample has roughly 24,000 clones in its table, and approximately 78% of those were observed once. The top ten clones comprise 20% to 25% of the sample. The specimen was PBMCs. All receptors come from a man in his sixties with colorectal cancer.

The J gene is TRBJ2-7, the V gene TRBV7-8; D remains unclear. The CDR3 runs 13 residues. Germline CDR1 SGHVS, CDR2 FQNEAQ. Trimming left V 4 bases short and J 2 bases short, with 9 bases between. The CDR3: CASSSSFTYEQYF. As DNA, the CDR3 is TGTGCCAGCAGCTCCAGCTTCACCTACGAGCAGTACTTC.

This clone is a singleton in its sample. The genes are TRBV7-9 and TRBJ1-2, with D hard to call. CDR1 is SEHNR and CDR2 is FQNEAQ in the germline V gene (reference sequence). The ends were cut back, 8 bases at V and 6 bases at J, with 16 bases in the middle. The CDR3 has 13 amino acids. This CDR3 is CASESADPNGYTF. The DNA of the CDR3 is TGTGCCAGCGAGTCGGCAGATCCCAATGGCTACACCTTC.

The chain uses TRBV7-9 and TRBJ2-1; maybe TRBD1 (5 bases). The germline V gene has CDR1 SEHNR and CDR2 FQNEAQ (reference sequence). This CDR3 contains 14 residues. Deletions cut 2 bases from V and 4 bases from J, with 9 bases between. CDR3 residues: CASSLLGVYNEQFF. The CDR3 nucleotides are TGTGCCAGCAGCTTATTAGGGGTTTACAATGAGCAGTTCTTC.

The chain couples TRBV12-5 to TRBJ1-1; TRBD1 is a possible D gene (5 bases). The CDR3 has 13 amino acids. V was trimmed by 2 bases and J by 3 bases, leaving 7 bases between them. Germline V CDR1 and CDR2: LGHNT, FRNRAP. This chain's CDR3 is CASGLRGHTEAFF. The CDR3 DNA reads TGTGCTAGTGGTTTGAGGGGACACACTGAAGCTTTCTTT. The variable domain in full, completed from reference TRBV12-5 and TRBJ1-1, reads DARVTQTPRHKVTEMGQEVTMRCQPILGHNTVFWYRQTMMQGLELLAYFRNRAPLDDSGMPKDRFSAEMPDATLATLKIQPSEPRDSAVYFCASGLRGHTEAFFGQGTRLTVV.

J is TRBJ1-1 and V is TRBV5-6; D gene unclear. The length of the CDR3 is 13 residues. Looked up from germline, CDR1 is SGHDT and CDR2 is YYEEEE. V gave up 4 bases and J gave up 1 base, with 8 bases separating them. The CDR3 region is CASSVIQNTEAFF. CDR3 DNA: TGTGCCAGCAGCGTGATCCAGAACACTGAAGCTTTCTTT.

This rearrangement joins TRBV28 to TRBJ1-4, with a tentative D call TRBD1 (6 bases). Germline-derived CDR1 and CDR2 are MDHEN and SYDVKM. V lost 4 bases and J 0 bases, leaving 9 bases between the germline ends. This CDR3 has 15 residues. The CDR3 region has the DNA TGTGCCAGCAGTTGGCGGACAGCAACTAATGAAAAACTGTTTTTT. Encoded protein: CASSWRTATNEKLFF.

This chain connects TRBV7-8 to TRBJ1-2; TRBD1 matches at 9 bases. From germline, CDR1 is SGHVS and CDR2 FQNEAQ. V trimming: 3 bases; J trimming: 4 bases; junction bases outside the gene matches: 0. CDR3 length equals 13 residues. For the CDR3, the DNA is TGTGCCAGCAGCTTGGGACAGGGCTATGGCTACACCTTC. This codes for CASSLGQGYGYTF.

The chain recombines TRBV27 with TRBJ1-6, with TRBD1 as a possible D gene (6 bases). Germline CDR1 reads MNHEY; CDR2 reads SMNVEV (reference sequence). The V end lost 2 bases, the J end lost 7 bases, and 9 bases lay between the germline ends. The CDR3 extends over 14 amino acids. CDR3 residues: CASSLARGNSPLHF. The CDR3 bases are TGTGCCAGCAGTTTAGCCAGGGGAAATTCACCCCTCCACTTT.

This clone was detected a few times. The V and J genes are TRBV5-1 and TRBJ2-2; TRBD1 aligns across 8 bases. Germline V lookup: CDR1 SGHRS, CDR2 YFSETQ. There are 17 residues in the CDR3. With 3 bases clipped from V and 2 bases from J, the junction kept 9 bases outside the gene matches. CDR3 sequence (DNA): TGCGCCAGCAGCTCCCCCTTGGACAGGGTAAACACCGGGGAGCTGTTTTTT. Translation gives CASSSPLDRVNTGELFF.

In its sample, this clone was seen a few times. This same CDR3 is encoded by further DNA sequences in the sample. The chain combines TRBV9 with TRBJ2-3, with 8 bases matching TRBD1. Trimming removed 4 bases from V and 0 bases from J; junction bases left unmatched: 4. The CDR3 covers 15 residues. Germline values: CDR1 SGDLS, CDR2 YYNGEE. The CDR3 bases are TGTGCCAGCAGCTTCGGACAGGGAAGCACAGATACGCAGTATTTT. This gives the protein CASSFGQGSTDTQYF. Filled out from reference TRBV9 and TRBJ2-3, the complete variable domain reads DSGVTQTPKHLITATGQRVTLRCSPRSGDLSVYWYQQSLDQGLQFLIQYYNGEERAKGNILERFSAQQFPDLHSELNLSSLELGDSALYFCASSFGQGSTDTQYFGPGTRLTVL.

The CDR3 sequence: CSVEGPLTGGTEAFF. CDR3 DNA sequence: TGCAGCGTTGAGGGACCTTTGACAGGGGGCACTGAAGCTTTCTTT. V and J are TRBV29-1 and TRBJ1-1, with TRBD1 matching 9 bases. The CDR3 spans 15 residues. V shed 3 bases and J 4 bases; nucleotides not matched to a gene: 9. Germline CDR1 reads SQVTM; CDR2 reads ANQGSEA.

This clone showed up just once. The CDR3 loop reads CASRDGDRQFSGNTIYF. The CDR3 DNA reads TGTGCCAGCAGGGACGGGGACAGGCAATTCTCTGGAAACACCATATATTTT. The chain recombines TRBV7-9 with TRBJ1-3; 8 bases are a match to TRBD1. The CDR3 loop spans 17 amino acids. Germline V lookup: CDR1 SEHNR, CDR2 FQNEAQ (reference sequence). Trimming removed 6 bases from V and 0 bases from J; junction bases left unmatched: 10. Looking up the rest from reference TRBV7-9 and TRBJ1-3 gives the full variable domain: DTGVSQNPRHKITKRGQNVTFRCDPISEHNRLYWYRQTLGQGPEFLTYFQNEAQLEKSRLLSDRFSAERPKGSFSTLEIQRTEQGDSAMYLCASRDGDRQFSGNTIYFGEGSWLTVV.

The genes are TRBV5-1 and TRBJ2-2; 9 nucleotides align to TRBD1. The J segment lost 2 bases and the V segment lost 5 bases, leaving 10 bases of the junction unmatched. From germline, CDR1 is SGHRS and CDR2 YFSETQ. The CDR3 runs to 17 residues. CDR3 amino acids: CASSFNVGQGNTGELFF. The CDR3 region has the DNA TGCGCCAGCAGTTTTAATGTGGGACAGGGAAACACCGGGGAGCTGTTTTTT. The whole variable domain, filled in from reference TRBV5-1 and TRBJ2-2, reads KAGVTQTPRYLIKTRGQQVTLSCSPISGHRSVSWYQQTPGQGLQFLFEYFSETQRNKGNFPGRFSGRQFSNSRSEMNVSTLELGDSALYLCASSFNVGQGNTGELFFGEGSRLTVL.

CDR3: CASSYRGKATEAFF. The CDR3 region has the DNA TGTGCCAGCAGTTACAGGGGGAAGGCCACTGAAGCTTTCTTT. The V and J genes are TRBV6-6 and TRBJ1-1; tentatively, D is TRBD1 (6 bases). CDR1 is MNHNY and CDR2 is SVGAGI in the germline V gene (reference sequence). Deletions cut 2 bases from V and 4 bases from J, with 11 bases between. This CDR3 has 14 amino acids.

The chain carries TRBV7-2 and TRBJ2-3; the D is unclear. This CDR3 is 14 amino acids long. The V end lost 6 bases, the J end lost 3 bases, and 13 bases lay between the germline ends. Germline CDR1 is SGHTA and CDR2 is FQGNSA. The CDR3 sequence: CASSPNLGTDTQYF. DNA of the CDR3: TGTGCCAGCAGTCCAAATCTGGGGACAGATACGCAGTATTTT.

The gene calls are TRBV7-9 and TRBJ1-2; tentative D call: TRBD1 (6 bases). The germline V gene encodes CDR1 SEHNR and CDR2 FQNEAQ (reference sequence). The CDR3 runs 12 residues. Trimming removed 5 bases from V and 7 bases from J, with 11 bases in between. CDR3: CASSPPQGGYTF. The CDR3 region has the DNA TGTGCCAGCAGCCCTCCACAGGGTGGCTACACCTTC.

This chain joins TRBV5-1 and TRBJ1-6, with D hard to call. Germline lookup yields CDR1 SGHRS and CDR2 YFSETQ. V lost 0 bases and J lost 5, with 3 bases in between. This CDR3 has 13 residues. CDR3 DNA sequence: TGCGCCAGCAGCTTGGAAAATAATTCACCCCTCCACTTT. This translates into CASSLENNSPLHF.

The DNA for the CDR3 is TGTGCCAGCAGGGGGGGACAGACAAACTATGGCTACACCTTC. This encodes CASRGGQTNYGYTF. The J gene is TRBJ1-2, the V gene TRBV2; 7 bases align to TRBD1. With 6 bases clipped from V and 2 bases from J, the junction kept 6 bases outside the gene matches. There are 14 residues in the CDR3. The germline gives CDR1 SNHLY, CDR2 FYNNEI.

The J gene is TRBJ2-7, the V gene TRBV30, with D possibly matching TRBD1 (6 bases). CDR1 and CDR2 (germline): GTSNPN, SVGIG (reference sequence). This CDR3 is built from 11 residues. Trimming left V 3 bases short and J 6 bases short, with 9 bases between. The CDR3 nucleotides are TGTGCCTGGAGCATAGGGGGCGAGCAGTACTTC. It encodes CAWSIGGEQYF.

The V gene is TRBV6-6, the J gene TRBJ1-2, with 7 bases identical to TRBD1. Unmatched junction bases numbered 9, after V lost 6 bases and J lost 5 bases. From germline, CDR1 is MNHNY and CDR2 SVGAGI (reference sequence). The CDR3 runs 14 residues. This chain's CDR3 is CASSREQGRYGYTF. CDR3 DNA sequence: TGTGCCAGCAGCAGAGAACAGGGGAGGTATGGCTACACCTTC.

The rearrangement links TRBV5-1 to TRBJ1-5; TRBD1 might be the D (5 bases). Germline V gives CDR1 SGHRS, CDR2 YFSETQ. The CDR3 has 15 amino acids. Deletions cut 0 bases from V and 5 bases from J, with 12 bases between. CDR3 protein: CASSLGPPGDQPQHF. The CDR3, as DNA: TGCGCCAGCAGCTTGGGGCCGCCGGGGGATCAGCCCCAGCATTTT.